This T cell receptor beta chain was identified during a study of blood T cell repertoires in COVID-19. Study details: Collection of acute and convalescent COVID-19 samples took place in the United States, Italy and Spain. T cells, B-cell-depleted T cells, or PBMCs provided the cDNA or gDNA that served as material.

The trim removed 3 bases at V and 6 bases at J, leaving 18 bases unmatched. CDR1 is LNHDA, CDR2 SQIVND, per germline (reference sequence). The CDR3 spans 18 residues. In the original analysis: Nucleated cell counts were estimated from reference gene primer amplification. Repertoires were generated with immunoSEQ multiplex PCR, while TCRdb's copy carries only in-frame clones and drops some. V, J and clone size reflect that table, while D and trimming were determined from the DNA. The sample has about 20,000 clones, 80% to 90% seen once; the top ten hold 7% to 9%. The chain recombines TRBV19 with TRBJ1-2, with 8 positions matching TRBD1. The receptor was derived from a woman aged 55-69 years with active COVID-19. Sample: peripheral blood. CDR3 in amino acids: CASSIGWGRGRDSDGYTF. The CDR3 DNA is TGTGCCAGTAGTATTGGTTGGGGCAGGGGGCGCGATTCGGATGGCTACACCTTC.